Presented here are 24 T cell receptor beta chains from one specimen sequenced in a study of T cell responses to AZD1222 COVID-19 vaccine. Measured with immunoSEQ multiplex PCR; TCRdb has only the in-frame clones, and not every one. The sample lists more than 85,000 clones; approximately 88% were seen once. The input for sequencing was peripheral blood, taken on day 0 of AZD1222 vaccination. Every receptor here comes from an adult in good health.

The V and J genes are TRBV28 and TRBJ1-1; D perhaps matches TRBD1 (5 bases). V lost 6 bases to trimming and J lost 8 bases, with 22 bases between them. CDR3 length: 15 amino acids. CDR1 MDHEN and CDR2 SYDVKM come from the germline V gene. The CDR3 DNA reads TGTGCCAGCAGCCCAAAGAGGGGAACCTCGACGGAAGCTTTCTTT. It translates to CASSPKRGTSTEAFF.

The CDR3 DNA reads as TGCGCCAGCAGCCCAGAATCGGGCAATCAGCCCCAGCATTTT. Translation gives CASSPESGNQPQHF. The gene calls are TRBV5-1 and TRBJ1-5; no definite D call. Germline lookup yields CDR1 SGHRS and CDR2 YFSETQ. Trimming pared 4 bases from V and 2 bases from J, leaving 10 bases between. The CDR3 is made up of 14 amino acids.

This clone was detected once. The chain employs TRBV7-2 and TRBJ1-1; 9 bases are a match to TRBD1. This CDR3 has 15 residues. V lost 5 bases and J lost 1; bases outside the gene matches: 5. Germline CDR1 SGHTA, CDR2 FQGNSA. In DNA form, the CDR3 reads TGTGCCAGCAGCGCACAGGGGGCGCGGAACACTGAAGCTTTCTTT. It yields the protein CASSAQGARNTEAFF.

This sequence joins TRBV4-2 and TRBJ2-1; TRBD2 agrees at 7 bases. The CDR3 extends over 13 amino acids. The germline CDR1 and CDR2 sequences are LGHNA and YNFKEQ. Trimming at V came to 10 bases and at J to 8 bases, leaving 11 bases not matched to a gene. The CDR3 loop is CAIGEGPGYEQFF. The CDR3 DNA reads as TGTGCCATAGGGGAGGGGCCTGGTTATGAGCAGTTCTTC.

The chain combines TRBV5-6 with TRBJ2-5; no firm D call. Germline V gene data show CDR1 as SGHDT and CDR2 as YYEEEE. The CDR3 loop spans 15 amino acids. V was clipped by 3 bases and J by 1 base, with 13 bases between them. The CDR3 region has the DNA TGTGCCAGCAGCTCCGAGGTATTCTCCCAAGAGACCCAGTACTTC. The encoded protein is CASSSEVFSQETQYF.

The chain links TRBV3-1 (or the pseudogene TRBV3-2) to TRBJ2-7, with 11 bases identical to TRBD2. Trimming removed 1 base from V and 7 bases from J; junction bases left unmatched: 6. The germline CDR1 and CDR2 sequences are LGHDT and YNNKEL (reference sequence). CDR3 length: 15 amino acids. CDR3 region: CASSQGLAGNSEQYV. CDR3 nucleotide sequence: TGTGCCAGCAGCCAAGGACTAGCGGGGAATTCGGAGCAGTACGTC.

This clone was picked up a small number of times. The DNA of the CDR3 is TGTGCCACCGGGGCGGGGGGAGACTACAATGAGCAGTTCTTC. Protein: CATGAGGDYNEQFF. The V call is TRBV15, the J call TRBJ2-1, with 8 nucleotides matching TRBD2. Germline V lookup: CDR1 LNHNV, CDR2 YYDKDF (reference sequence). The CDR3 length is 14 residues. Losses at the gene ends were 8 bases for V and 3 bases for J; bases not matched to a gene: 6.

V and J are TRBV6-5 and TRBJ2-7; no clear D gene. V dropped 0 bases and J dropped 2 bases, with 14 bases sitting between them. This CDR3 has 16 residues. Germline CDR1 is MNHEY and CDR2 is SVGAGI. The CDR3 nucleotides read TGTGCCAGCAGTTACTCGACCCTCGGGCTCACCTACGAGCAGTACTTC. Its translation is CASSYSTLGLTYEQYF.

This sequence joins TRBV5-4 and TRBJ2-1, with 14 bases lining up with TRBD2. CDR1 SGHNT and CDR2 YYREEE come from the germline V gene (reference sequence). The CDR3 covers 16 residues. The ends lost 5 bases at V and 7 bases at J; junction bases unmatched: 8. The CDR3, as DNA: TGTGCCAGCAGTTCACCGGGACTAGCGGGAGTTAATGAGCAGTTCTTC. Encoded protein: CASSSPGLAGVNEQFF.

V and J are TRBV11-3 and TRBJ1-1; 8 nucleotides line up with TRBD1. The germline CDR1 and CDR2 sequences are SGHNT and YENEEA. Losses at the gene ends were 3 bases for V and 4 bases for J; bases not matched to a gene: 4. The CDR3 is 14 amino acids. The CDR3 DNA follows: TGTGCCAGCAGCTTTAGGACAGGGCGCACTGAAGCTTTCTTT. This sequence encodes CASSFRTGRTEAFF.

For this clone: Relative to the germline gene, one junction end is altered; a read error may explain this. The CDR3 here is CASSLSGQGSPLHF. The CDR3 coding sequence is TGTGCCAGCAGTCTATCGGGACAGGGTTCACCCCTCCACTTT. The chain couples TRBV27 to TRBJ1-6; 9 bases agree with TRBD1. CDR1 MNHEY and CDR2 SMNVEV come from the germline V gene (reference sequence). The CDR3 loop spans 14 amino acids.

V usage is TRBV19 and J usage is TRBJ2-4; D is undetermined. Germline V gene data show CDR1 as LNHDA and CDR2 as SQIVND (reference sequence). The CDR3 totals 14 residues. V was clipped by 3 bases and J by 0 bases, with 6 bases between them. CDR3 DNA sequence: TGTGCCAGTAGTATCAGTACAGCCAAAAACATTCAGTACTTC. Amino acids: CASSISTAKNIQYF.

The CDR3 loop reads CASSQDRTGRNTEAFF. The DNA for the CDR3 is TGCGCCAGCAGCCAGGACCGGACAGGGAGGAACACTGAAGCTTTCTTT. The rearrangement links TRBV4-3 to TRBJ1-1; 8 bases are shared with TRBD1. CDR1 and CDR2 from the germline V gene are LGHNA and YSLEER. This CDR3 contains 16 residues. The V gene end was trimmed by 3 bases and the J gene end by 1 base; junction bases not matched to a gene: 7.

CDR3 in amino acids: CSAAQGTNEKLFF. The CDR3 coding sequence is TGCAGTGCCGCACAGGGAACTAATGAAAAACTGTTTTTT. The gene calls are TRBV29-1 and TRBJ1-4; possible D gene TRBD1, 6 bases. The germline CDR1 and CDR2 sequences are SQVTM and ANQGSEA. This CDR3 is 13 amino acids long.

The V gene is TRBV13, the J gene TRBJ2-7; possible D gene TRBD2, 5 bases. The CDR3 consists of 14 residues. Germline CDR1 and CDR2: PRHDT and FYEKMQ (reference sequence). V lost 5 bases and J 2 bases, leaving 13 bases between the germline ends. The CDR3 protein is CASSPMGVTYEQYF. The CDR3 DNA reads TGTGCCAGCAGCCCCATGGGAGTTACCTACGAGCAGTACTTC.

The V gene is TRBV7-9, the J gene TRBJ1-2; D may be TRBD1 (6 bases). V lost 4 bases and J 1 base, leaving 7 bases between the germline ends. Germline assignment: CDR1 SEHNR and CDR2 FQNEAQ (reference sequence). CDR3 length equals 13 residues. CDR3 sequence (DNA): TGTGCCAGCAGCTCACAGGGTAACTATGGCTACACCTTC. Its protein is CASSSQGNYGYTF.

V usage is TRBV7-2 and J usage is TRBJ1-1; maybe TRBD1 (6 bases). Trimming pared 5 bases from V and 0 bases from J, leaving 16 bases between. CDR3 size: 16 residues. The germline gives CDR1 SGHTA, CDR2 FQGNSA. The CDR3 reads CASSKQGQVMNTEAFF. CDR3 DNA sequence: TGTGCCAGCAGCAAACAGGGCCAGGTGATGAACACTGAAGCTTTCTTT.

V usage is TRBV5-1 and J usage is TRBJ2-5; 8 bases fit TRBD1. The V and J ends lost 4 bases and 3 bases, in that order; junction bases with no gene match: 8. CDR1 is SGHRS and CDR2 is YFSETQ in the germline V gene. The CDR3 has 15 amino acids. The CDR3 coding sequence is TGCGCCAGCAGCGACCGGACAGGGCGAGAAGAGACCCAGTACTTC. Translated, it gives CASSDRTGREETQYF.

This rearrangement joins TRBV27 to TRBJ2-7; 9 bases align to TRBD1. The V and J ends lost 7 bases and 5 bases, in that order; junction bases with no gene match: 12. Germline CDR1 MNHEY, CDR2 SMNVEV (reference sequence). The CDR3 is 15 residues long. The CDR3 bases are TGTGCCAGCAAAACAGGGGGCCTGACCGTCCACGAGCAGTACTTC. Protein: CASKTGGLTVHEQYF.

V gene TRBV4-2 combines with J gene TRBJ2-1; D not certain. There are 15 residues in the CDR3. Trimming removed 1 base from V and 8 bases from J, with 15 bases in between. The germline CDR1 and CDR2 sequences are LGHNA and YNFKEQ. The DNA of the CDR3 is TGTGCCAGCAGCCAAGTTTTCCCCCTTGGCCATGAGCAGTTCTTC. Translation gives CASSQVFPLGHEQFF.

This clone was recorded a few times. The CDR3, as DNA: TGCGCCAGCAGCTTGGAGGGACAGGGCCGAGGCTACACCTTC. Translation: CASSLEGQGRGYTF. The chain uses TRBV5-1 and TRBJ1-2, with 9 bases matching TRBD1. CDR1 and CDR2 from the germline V gene are SGHRS and YFSETQ. The CDR3 extends over 14 amino acids. With V trimmed by 0 bases and J by 8 bases, 5 bases remained unmatched.

The rearrangement links TRBV24-1 to TRBJ2-5; 9 nucleotides line up with TRBD1. V was pared by 7 bases and J by 7 bases, with 6 bases of the junction left unmatched. CDR1 and CDR2 (germline): KGHDR, SFDVKD. The CDR3 spans 13 residues. This CDR3 reads CATRQGAAGTQYF. The DNA of the CDR3 is TGTGCCACCAGACAGGGGGCCGCAGGGACCCAGTACTTC.

The rearrangement joins TRBV24-1 to TRBJ2-7; 10 positions match TRBD1. Germline V gene data show CDR1 as KGHDR and CDR2 as SFDVKD. Unmatched junction bases numbered 12, after V lost 0 bases and J lost 5 bases. The CDR3 covers 18 residues. The CDR3 DNA sequence: TGTGCCACCAGTGATTTGAAGACAGGGGGCACCCGGGTCCACGAGCAGTACGTC. Translating it yields CATSDLKTGGTRVHEQYV.

V gene TRBV18 combines with J gene TRBJ2-7; D is possibly TRBD2 (5 bases). V gave up 4 bases and J gave up 3 bases, with 13 bases separating them. The CDR3 runs to 14 residues. The germline V gene encodes CDR1 KGHSH and CDR2 LQKENI. CDR3 region: CASSQSVGSYEQYF. As DNA, the CDR3 is TGTGCCAGCTCACAGAGCGTGGGGAGCTACGAGCAGTACTTC.